Listed below are T cell receptor beta chains from one sample, sequenced in a study of cytomegalovirus exposure and HLA in healthy donors. Only in-frame clones appear in the TCRdb table, and some are missing; sequencing was by immunoSEQ multiplex PCR. Here the sample spans approximately 170,000 clones, roughly 80% being singletons. Sample: PBMCs. The receptor source for this set is a male donor in good health and CMV-seronegative. Both conserved end residues are part of each CDR3. A D gene is named only where the DNA matches it firmly. Expanded clones get a size class; other rows say once, few or many, or leave the size out.

v_call,clone_size,d_call,j_call,cdr3_aa,cdr3_nt
TRBV4-2,NA,TRBD2,TRBJ2-3,CASSQVAGASDTQYF,TGTGCCAGCAGCCAAGTAGCGGGAGCATCGGATACGCAGTATTTT
TRBV30,NA,NA,TRBJ2-2,CARCTGELFF,TGTGCCCGGTGCACCGGGGAGCTGTTTTTT
TRBV6-1,NA,NA,TRBJ2-4,CASNRGYQNIQYF,TGTGCCAGCAACCGGGGGTACCAAAACATTCAGTACTTC
TRBV28,NA,TRBD1,TRBJ1-5,CASSPPRDRDYSNQPQHF,TGTGCCAGCAGTCCGCCTCGGGACAGGGACTATAGCAATCAGCCCCAGCATTTT
TRBV7-2,NA,NA,TRBJ1-2,CASSLFFQGLSGYTF,TGTGCCAGCAGCTTATTCTTTCAGGGGCTGAGCGGCTACACCTTC
TRBV11-1,NA,NA,TRBJ2-1,CASSFGGPPYNEQFF,TGTGCCAGCAGCTTCGGGGGGCCCCCTTACAATGAGCAGTTCTTC
TRBV18,NA,TRBD1,TRBJ2-7,CASSPPRPGQGAYEQYF,TGTGCCAGCTCACCACCTAGGCCGGGACAGGGGGCCTACGAGCAGTACTTC
TRBV10-3,NA,NA,TRBJ1-2,CAISESRPAGSNYGYTF,TGTGCCATCAGTGAGTCGAGGCCGGCAGGGTCTAACTATGGCTACACCTTC
TRBV19,NA,NA,TRBJ2-7,CASSIVSSSYEQYF,TGTGCCAGTAGTATAGTTTCTAGCAGCTACGAGCAGTACTTC
TRBV28,NA,NA,TRBJ2-5,CASTTGGQETQYF,TGTGCCAGCACTACTGGCGGCCAAGAGACCCAGTACTTC
TRBV28,once,TRBD1,TRBJ2-7,CASLGQAYEQYF,TGTGCCAGCCTAGGACAGGCCTACGAGCAGTACTTC
TRBV6-1,NA,TRBD1,TRBJ1-1,CASSEGQGMNTEAFF,TGTGCCAGCAGTGAAGGACAGGGGATGAACACTGAAGCTTTCTTT
TRBV10-3,NA,TRBD1,TRBJ1-5,CAISDRDRLNQPQHF,TGTGCCATCAGTGACCGGGACAGACTTAATCAGCCCCAGCATTTT
TRBV4-3,few,TRBD2,TRBJ2-3,CASSQAGGDTDTQYF,TGCGCCAGCAGCCAAGCCGGGGGGGACACAGATACGCAGTATTTT
TRBV7-3,once,TRBD2,TRBJ2-1,CASSSGLAGAAEQFF,TGTGCCAGCAGCTCGGGACTAGCGGGAGCGGCTGAGCAGTTCTTC
TRBV5-6,NA,TRBD2,TRBJ2-3,CASSCSGTSGTDTQYF,TGTGCCAGCAGTTGCTCCGGGACTAGCGGCACAGATACGCAGTATTTT